The next 25 T cell receptor beta chains were all read from a single sample in a study of blood T cell repertoires in COVID-19. The method was immunoSEQ multiplex PCR; TCRdb's version includes in-frame clones alone and lacks a portion of them. Seen here are 150,000 to 200,000 clones, around nine tenths observed once, and the top ten hold around 3.5%. Sequencing was done on a sample of peripheral blood. Receptors originate from a man aged 65 to 79 with acute or convalescent COVID-19.

V usage is TRBV6-5 and J usage is TRBJ1-1; TRBD1 matches 8 bases. CDR1 MNHEY and CDR2 SVGAGI come from the germline V gene. The V gene end was trimmed by 5 bases and the J gene end by 5 bases; junction bases not matched to a gene: 10. The CDR3 is made up of 15 amino acids. CDR3 coding DNA: TGTGCCAGCAGTCCGAGACAGGGGACAAAGACTGAAGCTTTCTTT. It yields the protein CASSPRQGTKTEAFF.

The rearrangement links TRBV2 to TRBJ1-1, with D possibly TRBD1 on 5 matching bases. With 8 bases removed from V and 1 base from J, the gap between germline ends came to 14 bases. The CDR3 loop spans 14 amino acids. Germline CDR1 reads SNHLY; CDR2 reads FYNNEI. The DNA for the CDR3 is TGTGCCAGCGTAACCGTCAGGGAGAACACTGAAGCTTTCTTT. Its translation: CASVTVRENTEAFF.

V and J are TRBV2 and TRBJ2-3, with 10 bases lining up with TRBD2. V shed 3 bases and J 0 bases; nucleotides not matched to a gene: 0. Germline V CDR1 and CDR2: SNHLY, FYNNEI. The CDR3 length is 15 residues. The CDR3 DNA is TGTGCCAGCAGTGAGACTAGCGGGAGCACAGATACGCAGTATTTT. This translates into CASSETSGSTDTQYF.

The genes are TRBV7-6 and TRBJ1-3; maybe TRBD1 (6 bases). From germline, CDR1 is SGHVS and CDR2 FNYEAQ. The CDR3 spans 17 residues. V lost 1 base to trimming and J lost 0 bases, with 13 bases between them. The CDR3 protein is CASSLGGGPNSGNTIYF. The DNA for the CDR3 is TGTGCCAGCAGCTTAGGAGGGGGACCAAACTCTGGAAACACCATATATTTT.

This chain connects TRBV24-1 to TRBJ2-1, with 8 bases lining up with TRBD2. This CDR3 spans 16 amino acids. Trimming at V came to 2 bases and at J to 5 bases, leaving 7 bases not matched to a gene. Germline CDR1 reads KGHDR; CDR2 reads SFDVKD. The DNA for the CDR3 is TGTGCCACCAGTGATTCCAGCGGGGGCCCTGACAATGAGCAGTTCTTC. It codes for CATSDSSGGPDNEQFF.

The gene calls are TRBV7-2 and TRBJ2-3, with D unclear. This CDR3 is built from 13 residues. CDR1 is SGHTA and CDR2 is FQGNSA in the germline V gene. Trimming shortened V by 7 bases and J by 1 base, and 9 bases separated the two germline ends. The CDR3 here is CASMAAGTDTQYF. CDR3 nucleotide sequence: TGTGCCAGCATGGCGGCCGGCACAGATACGCAGTATTTT.

The chain employs TRBV2 and TRBJ2-3; a weak D match, TRBD2 (5 bases). In germline, CDR1 is SNHLY, CDR2 FYNNEI. The CDR3 totals 15 residues. Trimming took 6 bases from V and 0 from J, leaving 13 bases between them. The CDR3 reads CASSPPQRSTDTQYF. The DNA for the CDR3 is TGTGCCAGCAGCCCCCCACAGCGGAGCACAGATACGCAGTATTTT. Together with reference TRBV2 and TRBJ2-3, the CDR3 gives the full variable domain: EPEVTQTPSHQVTQMGQEVILRCVPISNHLYFYWYRQILGQKVEFLVSFYNNEISEKSEIFDDQFSVERPDGSNFTLKIRSTKLEDSAMYFCASSPPQRSTDTQYFGPGTRLTVL.

The chain links TRBV6-6 to TRBJ1-3, with D hard to call. V lost 7 bases and J lost 4, with 5 bases in between. Germline V gene data show CDR1 as MNHNY and CDR2 as SVGAGI (reference sequence). The CDR3 is made up of 11 amino acids. CDR3 nucleotides: TGTGCCAGCACCGCGGGAAACACCATATATTTT. Its protein is CASTAGNTIYF.

J is TRBJ2-7 and V is TRBV5-4, with a tentative D call TRBD2 (5 bases). Germline CDR1 and CDR2: SGHNT and YYREEE (reference sequence). With 5 bases removed from V and 4 bases from J, the gap between germline ends came to 19 bases. The CDR3 runs to 15 residues. CDR3 region: CASSSPEGEGYEQYF. The CDR3 nucleotides read TGTGCCAGCAGTTCTCCCGAGGGTGAAGGATACGAGCAGTACTTC. Full variable domain (rest looked up from reference TRBV5-4 and TRBJ2-7): ETGVTQSPTHLIKTRGQQVTLRCSSQSGHNTVSWYQQALGQGPQFIFQYYREEENGRGNFPPRFSGLQFPNYSSELNVNALELDDSALYLCASSSPEGEGYEQYFGPGTRLTVT.

The rearrangement links TRBV6-5 to TRBJ2-5; D remains ambiguous. The germline V and J ends were trimmed by 4 bases and 5 bases, with 5 bases remaining between them. Germline V lookup: CDR1 MNHEY, CDR2 SVGAGI. There are 11 residues in the CDR3. CDR3 bases: TGTGCCAGCAGTTCGAGGGAGACCCAGTACTTC. Translating it yields CASSSRETQYF.

The rearrangement joins TRBV4-2 to TRBJ2-1; 7 bases fit TRBD1. Losses at the gene ends were 3 bases for V and 7 bases for J; bases not matched to a gene: 3. Per the germline V gene, CDR1 is LGHNA and CDR2 is YNFKEQ. The CDR3 spans 13 residues. The CDR3 DNA reads TGTGCCAGCAGCCAGACACAGGGGAATGAGCAGTTCTTC. Translating gives CASSQTQGNEQFF.

The chain combines TRBV28 with TRBJ2-1, with D perhaps TRBD2 (6 bases). Germline V gene lookup returns CDR1 MDHEN and CDR2 SYDVKM. Trimming left V 2 bases short and J 6 bases short, with 14 bases between. The CDR3 is 15 residues long. In DNA form, the CDR3 reads TGTGCCAGCAGTTTAGGTAGCGGTGGGGCCAATGAGCAGTTCTTC. This translates into CASSLGSGGANEQFF. Filled out from reference TRBV28 and TRBJ2-1, the complete variable domain reads DVKVTQSSRYLVKRTGEKVFLECVQDMDHENMFWYRQDPGLGLRLIYFSYDVKMKEKGDIPEGYSVSREKKERFSLILESASTNQTSMYLCASSLGSGGANEQFFGPGTRLTVL.

This rearrangement joins TRBV6-1 to TRBJ1-6, with 9 bases fitting TRBD1. The germline gives CDR1 MNHNS, CDR2 SASEGT. There are 16 residues in the CDR3. Trimming at V came to 0 bases and at J to 7 bases, leaving 4 bases not matched to a gene. CDR3 in DNA: TGTGCCAGCAGTGAAGCACAGGGGGCGCGCAATTCACCCCTCCACTTT. Protein sequence: CASSEAQGARNSPLHF.

The chain carries TRBV2 and TRBJ2-4, with D hard to call. Germline-derived CDR1 and CDR2 are SNHLY and FYNNEI. Trimming took 2 bases from V and 0 from J, leaving 8 bases between them. CDR3 length: 15 amino acids. This CDR3 reads CASSESIRAKNIQYF. The CDR3 nucleotides are TGTGCCAGCAGTGAATCGATCAGAGCCAAAAACATTCAGTACTTC.

J is TRBJ2-2 and V is TRBV7-3, with TRBD1 matching over 7 bases. The ends lost 3 bases at V and 6 bases at J; junction bases unmatched: 4. CDR3 size: 14 residues. Germline V lookup: CDR1 SGHTA, CDR2 FQGTGA. CDR3 bases: TGTGCCAGCAGCTTGACAGGGTTTGCCGGGGAGCTGTTTTTT. Its translation: CASSLTGFAGELFF.

The rearrangement uses TRBV5-1 and TRBJ1-2; D is unclear. Germline V CDR1 and CDR2: SGHRS, YFSETQ. The CDR3 contains 14 residues. V dropped 8 bases and J dropped 2 bases, with 16 bases sitting between them. DNA for the CDR3: TGCGCCAGTAGACTGAGACGGCAGAACTATGGCTACACCTTC. As protein: CASRLRRQNYGYTF.

V and J are TRBV7-9 and TRBJ1-2, with 9 bases matching TRBD1. The CDR3 extends over 15 amino acids. The ends lost 5 bases at V and 8 bases at J; junction bases unmatched: 12. The V gene's germline CDR1 is SEHNR and CDR2 FQNEAQ (reference sequence). CDR3 loop: CASSQSTRDRVGYTF. The CDR3 nucleotides read TGTGCCAGCAGCCAGAGTACCCGGGACAGGGTGGGCTACACCTTC.

The chain has TRBV5-1 and TRBJ2-5, with TRBD2 matching over 11 bases. Germline CDR1 reads SGHRS; CDR2 reads YFSETQ. This CDR3 is built from 16 residues. V shed 4 bases and J 7 bases; nucleotides not matched to a gene: 12. Written as DNA, the CDR3 is TGCGCCAGCAGCCCCATGGGACTAGCGGAACTAGGGACCCAGTACTTC. Protein: CASSPMGLAELGTQYF. Full variable domain (remainder filled in from reference TRBV5-1 and TRBJ2-5): KAGVTQTPRYLIKTRGQQVTLSCSPISGHRSVSWYQQTPGQGLQFLFEYFSETQRNKGNFPGRFSGRQFSNSRSEMNVSTLELGDSALYLCASSPMGLAELGTQYFGPGTRLLVL.

The chain has TRBV6-5 and TRBJ2-7; TRBD2 matches 9 bases. CDR1 is MNHEY, CDR2 SVGAGI, per germline. This CDR3 has 14 residues. Losses at the gene ends were 5 bases for V and 7 bases for J; bases not matched to a gene: 9. CDR3 in amino acids: CASSLQRGVGEQYF. The CDR3, as DNA: TGTGCCAGCAGTCTTCAGCGGGGGGTGGGGGAGCAGTACTTC.

The chain carries TRBV19 and TRBJ2-7; 8 bases are shared with TRBD2. In germline, CDR1 is LNHDA, CDR2 SQIVND (reference sequence). The ends lost 2 bases at V and 0 bases at J; junction bases unmatched: 12. This CDR3 comprises 18 residues. DNA of the CDR3: TGTGCCAGTAGTATAAGATATCGGCTAGCGGGCAGCTCCTACGAGCAGTACTTC. This encodes CASSIRYRLAGSSYEQYF.

This chain links TRBV5-1 with TRBJ2-7; D is unclear. Per the germline V gene, CDR1 is SGHRS and CDR2 is YFSETQ. The length of the CDR3 is 13 residues. Trimming cost V 4 bases and J 5 bases, with 13 bases left between them. The CDR3 protein is CASSPTPGDEQYF. The CDR3 DNA reads TGCGCCAGCAGCCCTACCCCCGGAGACGAGCAGTACTTC.

The chain recombines TRBV5-1 with TRBJ1-2; the match to TRBD1 covers 8 bases. Germline values: CDR1 SGHRS, CDR2 YFSETQ. This CDR3 has 16 residues. The V segment lost 0 bases and the J segment 6 bases; nucleotides outside the gene matches: 10. This chain's CDR3 is CASSLAVRTGRHGYTF. CDR3 sequence (DNA): TGCGCCAGCAGCTTGGCCGTTCGGACAGGGAGGCATGGCTACACCTTC.

The V and J genes are TRBV6-5 and TRBJ2-1; 7 nucleotides align to TRBD1. Germline assignment: CDR1 MNHEY and CDR2 SVGAGI. Germline trimming cut 5 bases from V and 4 bases from J; bases unmatched to any gene: 5. CDR3 size: 14 residues. The DNA for the CDR3 is TGTGCCAGCAGTCAAAGGACAGGTTACAATGAGCAGTTCTTC. This translates into CASSQRTGYNEQFF.

The chain combines TRBV6-2 or TRBV6-3 with TRBJ2-7, with a weak D call TRBD2 (5 bases). V dropped 4 bases and J dropped 3 bases, with 13 bases sitting between them. Germline V CDR1 and CDR2: MNHEY, SVGEGT. The CDR3 runs to 14 residues. As DNA, the CDR3 is TGTGCCAGCAGTTTTGGACTCCTTATCTACGAGCAGTACTTC. The encoded protein is CASSFGLLIYEQYF.

This chain joins TRBV6-5 and TRBJ1-1; TRBD1 matches at 8 bases. Germline V gene sequence: CDR1 MNHEY, CDR2 SVGAGI. This CDR3 spans 13 amino acids. J gave up 7 bases and V 5 bases, and 6 bases lay outside the gene matches. The CDR3 protein is CASSTDRGLEAFF. CDR3 DNA: TGTGCCAGCAGTACTGACAGGGGCCTTGAAGCTTTCTTT.